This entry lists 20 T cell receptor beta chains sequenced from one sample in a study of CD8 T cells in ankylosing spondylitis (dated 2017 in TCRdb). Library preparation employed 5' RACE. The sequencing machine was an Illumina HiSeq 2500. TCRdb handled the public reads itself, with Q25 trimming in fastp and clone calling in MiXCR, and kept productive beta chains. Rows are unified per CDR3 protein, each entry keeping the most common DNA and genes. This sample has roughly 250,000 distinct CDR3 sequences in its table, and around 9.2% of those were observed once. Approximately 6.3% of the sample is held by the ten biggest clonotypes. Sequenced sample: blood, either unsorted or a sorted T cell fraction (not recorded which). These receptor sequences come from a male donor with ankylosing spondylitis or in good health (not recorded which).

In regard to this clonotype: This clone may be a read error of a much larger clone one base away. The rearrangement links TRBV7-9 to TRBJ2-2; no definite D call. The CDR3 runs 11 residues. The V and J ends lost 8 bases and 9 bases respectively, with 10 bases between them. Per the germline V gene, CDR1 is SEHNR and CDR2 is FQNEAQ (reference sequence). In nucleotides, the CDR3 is TGTGCCAGCGGAGTGTCCTGGGAGCTGTTTTTT. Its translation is CASGVSWELFF.

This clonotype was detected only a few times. CDR3 nucleotide sequence: TGTGCCAGCAGCTACGTTGGACTAGCGGCCTCAGATACGCAGTATTTT. It yields the protein CASSYVGLAASDTQYF. The chain couples TRBV7-2 to TRBJ2-3; 10 bases align to TRBD2. J lost 4 bases, V lost 4 bases, and 8 bases had no gene match. CDR1 is SGHTA and CDR2 is FQGNSA in the germline V gene. This CDR3 has 16 residues. Full variable domain (outside the CDR3, taken from reference TRBV7-2 and TRBJ2-3): GAGVSQSPSNKVTEKGKDVELRCDPISGHTALYWYRQSLGQGLEFLIYFQGNSAPDKSGLPSDRFSAERTGGSVSTLTIQRTQQEDSAVYLCASSYVGLAASDTQYFGPGTRLTVL.

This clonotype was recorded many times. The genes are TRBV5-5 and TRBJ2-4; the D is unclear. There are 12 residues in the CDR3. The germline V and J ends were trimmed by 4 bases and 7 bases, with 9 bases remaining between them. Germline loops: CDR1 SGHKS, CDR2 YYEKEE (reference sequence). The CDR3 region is CASSRSSNIQYF. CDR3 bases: TGTGCCAGCAGCCGTTCTAGTAACATTCAGTACTTC.

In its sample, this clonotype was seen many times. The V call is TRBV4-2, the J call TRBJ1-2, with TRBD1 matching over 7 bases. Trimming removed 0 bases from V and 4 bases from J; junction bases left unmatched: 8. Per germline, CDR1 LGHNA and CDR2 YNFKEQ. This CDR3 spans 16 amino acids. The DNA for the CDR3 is TGTGCCAGCAGCCAAGATTCAGGGGGAGGATCCTATGGCTACACCTTC. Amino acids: CASSQDSGGGSYGYTF.

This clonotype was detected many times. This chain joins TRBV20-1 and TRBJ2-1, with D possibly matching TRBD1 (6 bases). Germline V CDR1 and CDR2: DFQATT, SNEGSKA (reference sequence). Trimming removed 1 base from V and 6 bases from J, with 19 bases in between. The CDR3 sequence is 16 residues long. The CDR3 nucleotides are TGCAGTGCTAGAGCCGACTTGGGGGCTAGTATCAATGAGCAGTTCTTC. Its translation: CSARADLGASINEQFF.

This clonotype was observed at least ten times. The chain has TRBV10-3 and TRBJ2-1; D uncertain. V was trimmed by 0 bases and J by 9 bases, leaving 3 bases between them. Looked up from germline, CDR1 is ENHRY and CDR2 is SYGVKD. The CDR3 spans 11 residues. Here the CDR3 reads CAISESGEQFF. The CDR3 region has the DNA TGTGCCATCAGTGAGTCGGGTGAGCAGTTCTTC.

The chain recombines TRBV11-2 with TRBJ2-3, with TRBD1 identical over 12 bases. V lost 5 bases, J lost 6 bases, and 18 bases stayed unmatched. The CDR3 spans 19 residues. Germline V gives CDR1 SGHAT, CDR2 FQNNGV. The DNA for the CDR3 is TGTGCCAGCAGCCGAATATACGAAGGGACAGGGGGCATGGTGGATACGCAGTATTTT. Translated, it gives CASSRIYEGTGGMVDTQYF.

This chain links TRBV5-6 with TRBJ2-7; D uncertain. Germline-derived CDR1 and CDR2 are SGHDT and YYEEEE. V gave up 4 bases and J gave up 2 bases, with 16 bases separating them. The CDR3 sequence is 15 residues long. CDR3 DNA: TGTGCCAGCAGCCTCCTAAGACGGAGAACCTACGAGCAGTACTTC. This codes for CASSLLRRRTYEQYF.

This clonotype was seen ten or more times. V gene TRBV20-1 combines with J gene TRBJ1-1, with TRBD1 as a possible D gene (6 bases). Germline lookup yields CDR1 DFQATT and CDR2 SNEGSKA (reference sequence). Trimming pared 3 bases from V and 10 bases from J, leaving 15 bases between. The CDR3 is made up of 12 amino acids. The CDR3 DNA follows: TGCAGTGCTAGTTTACTTACAGGGAGAGCTTTCTTT. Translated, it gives CSASLLTGRAFF.

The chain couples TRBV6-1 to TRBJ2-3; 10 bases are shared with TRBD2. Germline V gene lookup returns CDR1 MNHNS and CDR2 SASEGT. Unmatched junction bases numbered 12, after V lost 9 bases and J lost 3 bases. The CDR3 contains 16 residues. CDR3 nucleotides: TGTGCCAGGGTAGCGGGGGGTATTTTTAGTACAGATACGCAGTATTTT. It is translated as CARVAGGIFSTDTQYF.

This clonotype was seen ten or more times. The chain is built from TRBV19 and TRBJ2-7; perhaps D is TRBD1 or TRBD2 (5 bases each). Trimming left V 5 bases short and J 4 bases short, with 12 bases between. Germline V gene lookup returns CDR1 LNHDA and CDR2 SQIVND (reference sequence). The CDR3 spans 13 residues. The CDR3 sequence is CASSDEGWYEQYF. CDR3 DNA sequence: TGTGCCAGTAGTGACGAGGGGTGGTACGAGCAGTACTTC.

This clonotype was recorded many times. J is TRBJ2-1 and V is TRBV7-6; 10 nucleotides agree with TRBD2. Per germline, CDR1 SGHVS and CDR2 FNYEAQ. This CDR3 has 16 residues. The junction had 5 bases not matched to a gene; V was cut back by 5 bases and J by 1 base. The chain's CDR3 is CASSAWTSGSYNEQFF. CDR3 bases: TGTGCCAGCAGCGCCTGGACTAGCGGATCCTACAATGAGCAGTTCTTC.

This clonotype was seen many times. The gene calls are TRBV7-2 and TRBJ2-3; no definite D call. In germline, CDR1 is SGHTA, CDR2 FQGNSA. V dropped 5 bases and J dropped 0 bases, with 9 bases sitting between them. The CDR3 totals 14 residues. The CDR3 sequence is CASSRTVSTDTQYF. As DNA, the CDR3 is TGTGCCAGCAGCCGTACCGTTAGCACAGATACGCAGTATTTT.

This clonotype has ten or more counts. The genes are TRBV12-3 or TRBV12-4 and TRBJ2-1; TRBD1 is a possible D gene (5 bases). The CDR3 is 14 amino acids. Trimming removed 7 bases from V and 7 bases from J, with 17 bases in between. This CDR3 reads CASNKGARGNEQFF. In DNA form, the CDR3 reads TGTGCCAGCAATAAAGGGGCCCGTGGGAATGAGCAGTTCTTC.

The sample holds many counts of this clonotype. The CDR3 DNA reads as TGTGCCAGCAGTGCGAGGGACACTTCTGAAGCTTTCTTT. Encoded protein: CASSARDTSEAFF. The V call is TRBV6-1, the J call TRBJ1-1; perhaps TRBD1 as D (6 bases). CDR3 length equals 13 residues. The V end lost 4 bases, the J end lost 6 bases, and 12 bases lay between the germline ends. Germline-derived CDR1 and CDR2 are MNHNS and SASEGT.

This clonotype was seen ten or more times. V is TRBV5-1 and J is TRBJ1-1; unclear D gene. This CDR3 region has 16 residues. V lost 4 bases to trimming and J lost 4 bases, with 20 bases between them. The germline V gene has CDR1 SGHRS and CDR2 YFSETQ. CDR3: CASSLTGLIKGTEAFF. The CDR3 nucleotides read TGCGCCAGCAGCCTCACCGGCCTAATTAAGGGCACTGAAGCTTTCTTT.

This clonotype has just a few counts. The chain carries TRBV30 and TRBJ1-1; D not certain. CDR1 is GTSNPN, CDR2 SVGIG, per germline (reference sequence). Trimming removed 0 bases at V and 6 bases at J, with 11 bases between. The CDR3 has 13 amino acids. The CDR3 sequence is CAWSVNAVSEAFF. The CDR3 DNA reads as TGTGCCTGGAGTGTAAACGCGGTGTCTGAAGCTTTCTTT.

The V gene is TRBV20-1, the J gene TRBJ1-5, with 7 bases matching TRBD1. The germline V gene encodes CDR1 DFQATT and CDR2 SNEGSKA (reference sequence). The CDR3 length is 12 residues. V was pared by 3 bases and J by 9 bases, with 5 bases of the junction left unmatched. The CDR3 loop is CSARTGTAPQHF. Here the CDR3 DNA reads TGCAGTGCTAGGACCGGGACAGCGCCCCAGCATTTT.

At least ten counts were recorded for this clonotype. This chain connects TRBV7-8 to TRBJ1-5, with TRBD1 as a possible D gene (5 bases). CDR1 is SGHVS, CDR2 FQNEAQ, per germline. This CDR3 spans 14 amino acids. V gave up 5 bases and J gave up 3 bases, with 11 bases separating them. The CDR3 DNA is TGTGCCAGCAGCCTGGGACTGTTCAATCAGCCCCAGCATTTT. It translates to CASSLGLFNQPQHF.

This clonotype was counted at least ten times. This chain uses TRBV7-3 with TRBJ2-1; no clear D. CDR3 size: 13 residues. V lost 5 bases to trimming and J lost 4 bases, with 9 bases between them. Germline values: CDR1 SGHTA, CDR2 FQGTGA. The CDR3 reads CASSADGYNEQFF. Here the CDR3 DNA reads TGTGCCAGCAGCGCGGACGGTTACAATGAGCAGTTCTTC.